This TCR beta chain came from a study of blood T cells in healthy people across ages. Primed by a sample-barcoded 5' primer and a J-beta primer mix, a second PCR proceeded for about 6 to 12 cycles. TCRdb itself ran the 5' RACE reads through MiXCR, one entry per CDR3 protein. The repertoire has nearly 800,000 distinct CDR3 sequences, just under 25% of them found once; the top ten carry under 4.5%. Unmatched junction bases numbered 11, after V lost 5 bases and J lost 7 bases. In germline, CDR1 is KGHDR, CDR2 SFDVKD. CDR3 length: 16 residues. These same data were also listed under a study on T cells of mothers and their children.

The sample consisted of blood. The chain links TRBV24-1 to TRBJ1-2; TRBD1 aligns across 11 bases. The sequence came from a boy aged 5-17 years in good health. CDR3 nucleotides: TGTGCCACCAGTGCCCACATGCGGACAGGGGGCGGTGGCTACACCTTC. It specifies CATSAHMRTGGGGYTF.